The clone carrying this T cell receptor (beta chain) was counted between two and nine times. This CDR3 has 19 residues. Germline V gene lookup returns CDR1 KGHSH and CDR2 LQKENI. V lost 4 bases, J lost 0 bases, and 12 bases stayed unmatched. Data came from immunoSEQ multiplex PCR; TCRdb stores just in-frame clones and leaves some out. Of some 110,000 clones in the sample, about four fifths were seen once. These data come from a study of blood T cell repertoires in COVID-19. The chain links TRBV18 to TRBJ1-3; TRBD1 matches 10 bases. The origin of this receptor is a woman at least 80 years old with active or convalescent COVID-19. The specimen was peripheral blood. In DNA, the CDR3 is TGTGCCAGCTCACGCAGGGACAGGGGAACTACCCGCTCTGGAAACACCATATATTTT. As protein: CASSRRDRGTTRSGNTIYF.